Shown below are 20 T cell receptor beta chains from a single sample sequenced in a study of blood T cell repertoires in COVID-19 (dated by TCRdb to about 2020). The method was the immunoSEQ multiplex PCR assay. TCRdb stores this immuneACCESS table with in-frame sequences only. Part of the clones is absent; in the studies checked, under half of the shortfall reflects unresolved V genes, and no reason is known for the rest. The sample table lists under 300,000 clones, 70% to 90% of them with a count of one. 2.1% of the sample is held by the ten biggest clonotypes. Sequencing input: peripheral blood. These receptors were taken from a woman between 35 and 50 years old who had recovered from COVID-19.

The V and J genes are TRBV4-2 and TRBJ2-2; 9 positions agree with TRBD1. With 4 bases clipped from V and 6 bases from J, the junction kept 9 bases outside the gene matches. Per germline, CDR1 LGHNA and CDR2 YNFKEQ. There are 16 residues in the CDR3. This chain's CDR3 is CASSPPDRGLSGELFF. CDR3 DNA sequence: TGTGCCAGCAGCCCTCCGGACAGGGGATTATCCGGGGAGCTGTTTTTT.

The V call is TRBV5-1, the J call TRBJ2-1, with D perhaps matching TRBD1 (6 bases). Germline CDR1 and CDR2: SGHRS and YFSETQ. CDR3 length: 14 residues. Trimming took 0 bases from V and 9 from J, leaving 13 bases between them. The CDR3 DNA follows: TGCGCCAGCAGCTTGGCACGACAGGAGAGTGAGCAGTTCTTC. Amino acid sequence: CASSLARQESEQFF.

The chain is built from TRBV12-3 or TRBV12-4 and TRBJ2-2, with D unresolved. Trimming took 6 bases from V and 7 from J, leaving 12 bases between them. The CDR3 is 13 amino acids. The CDR3 nucleotides read TGTGCCAGCAGCATATCCCGCGGCGGGGAGCTGTTTTTT. It yields the protein CASSISRGGELFF.

The rearrangement uses TRBV2 and TRBJ2-1; D unresolved. CDR3 size: 11 residues. V was cut by 7 bases and J by 6 bases, with 7 bases left in between. The germline gives CDR1 SNHLY, CDR2 FYNNEI. The CDR3 is CASKKSNEQFF. The CDR3 nucleotides read TGTGCCAGCAAAAAGAGCAATGAGCAGTTCTTC.

The J gene is TRBJ2-5, the V gene TRBV28, with 10 positions matching TRBD1. This CDR3 has 15 residues. Germline loops: CDR1 MDHEN, CDR2 SYDVKM. Trimming removed 5 bases from V and 4 bases from J; junction bases left unmatched: 7. The CDR3 DNA follows: TGTGCCAGCAGTCCCTCGACAGGGGGCACAGAGACCCAGTACTTC. It is translated as CASSPSTGGTETQYF. Complete variable domain (other parts from reference TRBV28 and TRBJ2-5): DVKVTQSSRYLVKRTGEKVFLECVQDMDHENMFWYRQDPGLGLRLIYFSYDVKMKEKGDIPEGYSVSREKKERFSLILESASTNQTSMYLCASSPSTGGTETQYFGPGTRLLVL.

The gene calls are TRBV4-2 and TRBJ2-7; TRBD2 aligns across 8 bases. With 1 base clipped from V and 5 bases from J, the junction kept 10 bases outside the gene matches. The CDR3 is made up of 16 amino acids. Germline CDR1 reads LGHNA; CDR2 reads YNFKEQ. The CDR3 protein is CASSQVFSGRSNEQYF. The CDR3 DNA reads as TGTGCCAGCAGCCAAGTTTTCAGCGGGAGATCCAACGAGCAGTACTTC.

This clone was detected once. V and J are TRBV7-8 and TRBJ1-5; D call uncertain. This CDR3 is 16 amino acids long. The germline V gene encodes CDR1 SGHVS and CDR2 FQNEAQ. V was shortened by 5 bases and J by 6 bases, with 20 bases between the two germline ends. CDR3 DNA: TGTGCCAGCAGCACTCACCGTCTAAGGGAGGTTCAGCCCCAGCATTTT. This encodes CASSTHRLREVQPQHF.

The V gene is TRBV11-2, the J gene TRBJ2-5; 12 nucleotides match TRBD2. This CDR3 is 17 amino acids long. V gave up 5 bases and J gave up 5 bases; unmatched junction bases: 12. Germline assignment: CDR1 SGHAT and CDR2 FQNNGV. The CDR3 DNA is TGTGCCAGCAGCCCCCGCCCCCCTGGACTAGCGGGGGAGACCCAGTACTTC. It translates to CASSPRPPGLAGETQYF.

The chain joins TRBV28 to TRBJ1-5, with TRBD1 identical over 9 bases. V lost 9 bases and J lost 4; bases outside the gene matches: 7. The germline V gene has CDR1 MDHEN and CDR2 SYDVKM. This CDR3 has 14 amino acids. This CDR3 reads CARVIGQGNQPQHF. Here the CDR3 DNA reads TGTGCCAGGGTGATCGGACAGGGGAATCAGCCCCAGCATTTT.

V is TRBV6-6 and J is TRBJ2-7; 7 nucleotides align to TRBD1. Germline CDR1 is MNHNY and CDR2 is SVGAGI (reference sequence). V lost 7 bases to trimming and J lost 3 bases; unmatched junction nucleotides: 9. The CDR3 covers 14 residues. The CDR3 DNA follows: TGTGCCAGCACTTCTAAGACAGGGAGCTACGAGCAGTACTTC. It codes for CASTSKTGSYEQYF.

The chain recombines TRBV10-2 with TRBJ2-1; D not resolved. This CDR3 contains 14 residues. V gave up 2 bases and J gave up 4 bases, with 9 bases separating them. Germline V CDR1 and CDR2: WSHSY, SAAADI. CDR3 in DNA: TGCGCCAGCAGTGAGGTGGCTCCTTACAATGAGCAGTTCTTC. Protein product: CASSEVAPYNEQFF.

This sequence joins TRBV7-6 and TRBJ2-7, with 16 bases lining up with TRBD2. CDR1 SGHVS and CDR2 FNYEAQ come from the germline V gene. J lost 0 bases, V lost 5 bases, and 7 bases had no gene match. The CDR3 consists of 18 residues. The CDR3 region is CASSPRGLAGGGSYEQYF. The CDR3 DNA reads as TGTGCCAGCAGCCCGAGGGGACTAGCGGGGGGGGGCTCCTACGAGCAGTACTTC.

This clone was seen repeatedly, ten times or more. This chain joins TRBV4-2 and TRBJ2-7; TRBD1 aligns across 7 bases. The CDR3 runs 16 residues. The trim removed 1 base at V and 0 bases at J, leaving 6 bases unmatched. Germline lookup yields CDR1 LGHNA and CDR2 YNFKEQ. CDR3 residues: CASSQVGTASSYEQYF. The CDR3 DNA follows: TGTGCCAGCAGCCAAGTTGGGACAGCAAGCTCCTACGAGCAGTACTTC.

The genes are TRBV18 and TRBJ2-7; no firm D call. The germline CDR1 and CDR2 sequences are KGHSH and LQKENI. Trimming cost V 3 bases and J 0 bases, with 9 bases left between them. CDR3 length: 14 amino acids. This chain's CDR3 is CASSPDILSYEQYF. The CDR3 nucleotides read TGTGCCAGCTCACCCGACATTCTCTCCTACGAGCAGTACTTC.

This clone was seen ten or more times. The CDR3 nucleotides read TGTGCCAGCAGTTACGGTCAGATGAACACTGAAGCTTTCTTT. Encoded protein: CASSYGQMNTEAFF. The V call is TRBV6-6, the J call TRBJ1-1; no firm D call. The V end was cut by 2 bases, the J end by 0 bases, with 7 bases between. CDR1 is MNHNY and CDR2 is SVGAGI in the germline V gene (reference sequence). There are 14 residues in the CDR3.

The V gene is TRBV19, the J gene TRBJ2-3; D is possibly TRBD1 (5 bases). V shed 0 bases and J shed 2 bases, with 9 bases lying between them. Looked up from germline, CDR1 is LNHDA and CDR2 is SQIVND (reference sequence). The CDR3 consists of 15 residues. The CDR3 nucleotides are TGTGCCAGTAGTATAGATTCAGGGAACACAGATACGCAGTATTTT. This translates into CASSIDSGNTDTQYF.

Only one count was recorded for this clone. J is TRBJ1-5 and V is TRBV19; 9 nucleotides agree with TRBD1. The V gene end was trimmed by 6 bases and the J gene end by 3 bases; junction bases not matched to a gene: 12. Germline lookup yields CDR1 LNHDA and CDR2 SQIVND (reference sequence). The CDR3 contains 17 residues. The CDR3 is CASRLGTGRSYNQPQHF. The CDR3 nucleotides read TGTGCCAGTAGGCTGGGGACAGGGAGGTCTTACAATCAGCCCCAGCATTTT.

This sequence joins TRBV19 and TRBJ2-6; 7 bases match TRBD1. Germline CDR1 reads LNHDA; CDR2 reads SQIVND (reference sequence). V gave up 6 bases and J gave up 1 base; unmatched junction bases: 9. The CDR3 length is 17 residues. As DNA, the CDR3 is TGTGCCAGTAGGGCGCGACAGGGTAGGTCTGGGGCCAACGTCCTGACTTTC. This sequence encodes CASRARQGRSGANVLTF. The whole variable domain, remainder taken from reference TRBV19 and TRBJ2-6, is DGGITQSPKYLFRKEGQNVTLSCEQNLNHDAMYWYRQDPGQGLRLIYYSQIVNDFQKGDIAEGYSVSREKKESFPLTVTSAQKNPTAFYLCASRARQGRSGANVLTFGAGSRLTVL.

The chain joins TRBV28 to TRBJ1-3; D remains ambiguous. Germline V gene lookup returns CDR1 MDHEN and CDR2 SYDVKM. The ends were cut back, 0 bases at V and 0 bases at J, with 18 bases in the middle. The CDR3 is made up of 19 amino acids. The CDR3 protein is CASSLWPGTAAFSGNTIYF. As DNA, the CDR3 is TGTGCCAGCAGTTTATGGCCAGGCACGGCCGCTTTCTCTGGAAACACCATATATTTT.

The count of this clone is one. The rearrangement uses TRBV28 and TRBJ2-2; perhaps TRBD2 as D (6 bases). CDR3 size: 17 residues. CDR1 is MDHEN and CDR2 is SYDVKM in the germline V gene. V was shortened by 6 bases and J by 1 base, with 18 bases between the two germline ends. Here the CDR3 reads CASRSQGRIGNTGELFF. CDR3 nucleotides: TGTGCCAGCAGGTCACAAGGGAGGATAGGGAACACCGGGGAGCTGTTTTTT.